The clone carrying this T cell receptor beta chain was counted many times. The data derive from a study of immune heterogeneity within non-small cell lung tumors. J lost 5 bases, V lost 2 bases, and 7 bases had no gene match. CDR1 and CDR2 from the germline V gene are GTSNPN and SVGIG (reference sequence). This CDR3 contains 14 residues. Template input was genomic DNA from bulk tumor (around 600 ng per sample). Several biopsies per primary tumor were taken during surgery, spaced as far apart as possible. Enrolled individuals presented with untreated, newly diagnosed non-small cell lung cancer and received curative surgery. Amplifying TCR beta CDR3 involved multiplex PCR carried out with 32 V and 13 J primers. MiXCR, applied by TCRdb to the multiplex PCR reads, yields one record per CDR3 protein. Of 25,000 to 40,000 distinct CDR3 sequences in the sample, around 30% were seen once.

Sequenced: lung tumor tissue. This TCR came from a man in his forties or fifties with non-small cell lung cancer. V gene TRBV30 combines with J gene TRBJ2-7, with 9 positions matching TRBD1. The CDR3: CAWSITGGANEQYF. The CDR3 DNA follows: TGTGCCTGGAGTATCACAGGGGGCGCCAACGAGCAGTACTTC. Full variable domain (remainder filled in from reference TRBV30 and TRBJ2-7): SQTIHQWPATLVQPVGSPLSLECTVEGTSNPNLYWYRQAAGRGLQLLFYSVGIGQISSEVPQNLSASRPQDRQFILSSKKLLLSDSGFYLCAWSITGGANEQYFGPGTRLTVT.